The rows below give T cell receptor beta chains drawn from one sample of a study of T cell clonotyping in hematopoietic cell transplantation. Assay: immunoSEQ multiplex PCR; the TCRdb copy retains only in-frame clones and omits some. The table lists tens of thousands of clones, about 93% of them singletons. The sequenced sample was peripheral blood mononuclear cells, obtained before stem cell transplant. Receptors were obtained from a man aged 50 to 59 with acute myeloid leukemia. Some clones in this sample may be carry-over from other donors' samples. The conserved cysteine and the conserved F or W are not part of the CDR3 here. Clone size is not always given. Where it is, it says once, few, many or a class for expanded clones.

j_call cdr3_length v_call clone_size cdr3_aa
TRBJ2-2 18 TRBV11-3 NA ASSLGLGLAGLPNTGELF
TRBJ2-5 12 TRBV19 NA ASSPGLAGRTQY
TRBJ2-5 12 TRBV5-6 NA ASSLFDTQETQY
TRBJ1-3 13 TRBV7-2 NA ASSLRGVSGNTIY
TRBJ1-5 13 TRBV30 NA AWSARQGAGQPQH
TRBJ2-7 15 TRBV7-6 NA ASSLDLPGGPGYEQY
TRBJ1-2 11 TRBV5-3 NA ARSLVTGTGYT
TRBJ2-2 15 TRBV19 NA ASSTRGSGRVTGELF
TRBJ1-3 11 TRBV19 NA ATLDSFGNTIY
TRBJ2-5 9 TRBV29-1 NA SVEKWKTQY
TRBJ1-2 12 TRBV6-6 NA ASSYTGGASGYT
TRBJ1-1 12 TRBV19 NA ASSQGKRNTEAF
TRBJ2-5 13 TRBV10-3 once AISTTGFDQETQY
TRBJ2-7 12 TRBV5-8 NA ASSRGGFSYEQY
TRBJ2-1 12 TRBV11-2 NA ASSLDPPALRKF
TRBJ2-3 12 TRBV10-3 NA AISESMGPDTQY